A single sample is the source of the 21 T cell receptor beta chains below, sequenced in a study of blood T cell repertoires in COVID-19. Data came from immunoSEQ multiplex PCR; TCRdb stores just in-frame clones and leaves some out. In the table there are about 79,000 clones, over 85% of which are singletons. The sequenced sample consisted of peripheral blood. The receptors derive from a man aged 50 to 60 with active COVID-19.

V usage is TRBV29-1 and J usage is TRBJ1-1; D call uncertain. Per the germline V gene, CDR1 is SQVTM and CDR2 is ANQGSEA. This CDR3 has 13 residues. Trimming left V 1 base short and J 9 bases short, with 15 bases between. CDR3 protein: CSVEARARAQAFF. The CDR3 coding sequence is TGCAGCGTTGAAGCGAGAGCACGCGCTCAAGCTTTCTTT.

The chain couples TRBV19 to TRBJ1-5; maybe TRBD1 (6 bases). Trimming left V 4 bases short and J 4 bases short, with 11 bases between. The CDR3 covers 14 residues. In germline, CDR1 is LNHDA, CDR2 SQIVND (reference sequence). The CDR3 nucleotides read TGTGCCAGTAGTAGTAACAGGGTGAATCAGCCCCAGCATTTT. It is translated as CASSSNRVNQPQHF.

The chain couples TRBV7-2 to TRBJ1-5, with a tentative D call TRBD1 (5 bases). This CDR3 is 14 amino acids long. From germline, CDR1 is SGHTA and CDR2 FQGNSA. The ends were cut back, 1 base at V and 10 bases at J, with 14 bases in the middle. The CDR3 is CASSLVVRGSPQHF. CDR3 DNA: TGTGCCAGCAGCTTAGTTGTTAGGGGTTCCCCCCAGCATTTT.

V gene TRBV18 combines with J gene TRBJ1-2; no clear D gene. This CDR3 has 15 residues. Looked up from germline, CDR1 is KGHSH and CDR2 is LQKENI. Trimming took off 1 base at V and 1 base at J, with 10 bases between the two ends. As DNA, the CDR3 is TGTGCCAGCTCACCACGCCAGGACTATAACTATGGCTACACCTTC. It is translated as CASSPRQDYNYGYTF.

The chain employs TRBV7-2 and TRBJ1-2; 7 bases agree with TRBD1. CDR3 length: 18 amino acids. V shed 1 base and J 5 bases; nucleotides not matched to a gene: 16. Germline V gene sequence: CDR1 SGHTA, CDR2 FQGNSA. The CDR3 sequence is CASSLEGDRRVGRYGYTF. The CDR3, as DNA: TGTGCCAGCAGCTTAGAGGGGGACAGAAGGGTTGGGCGGTATGGCTACACCTTC.

J is TRBJ1-2 and V is TRBV6-5; perhaps TRBD1 as D (5 bases). Trimming shortened V by 6 bases and J by 7 bases, and 9 bases separated the two germline ends. CDR3 length: 11 residues. Looked up from germline, CDR1 is MNHEY and CDR2 is SVGAGI. CDR3 loop: CASRGGFGYTF. CDR3 DNA sequence: TGTGCCAGCAGGGGGGGGTTTGGCTACACCTTC.

The rearrangement links TRBV9 to TRBJ2-5; D is perhaps TRBD2 (5 bases). The CDR3 sequence is 14 residues long. Trimming removed 0 bases from V and 1 base from J, with 7 bases in between. In germline, CDR1 is SGDLS, CDR2 YYNGEE. The CDR3 spells CASSVGGSQETQYF. The DNA for the CDR3 is TGTGCCAGCAGCGTAGGCGGGTCCCAAGAGACCCAGTACTTC.

V and J are TRBV5-8 and TRBJ1-1, with unresolved D. The CDR3 consists of 12 residues. Germline V gives CDR1 SGHTS, CDR2 YDEGEE. V was shortened by 4 bases and J by 6 bases, with 10 bases between the two germline ends. The CDR3 nucleotides are TGTGCCAGCAGCGGGAGTGGGTCTGAAGCTTTCTTT. Translating it yields CASSGSGSEAFF.

This clone has a handful of counts. The chain carries TRBV2 and TRBJ2-2, with 14 bases fitting TRBD2. This CDR3 has 19 amino acids. Germline assignment: CDR1 SNHLY and CDR2 FYNNEI. V lost 4 bases to trimming and J lost 2 bases; unmatched junction nucleotides: 9. The CDR3 sequence: CASSGLQGLAGVNTGELFF. The CDR3 nucleotides are TGTGCCAGCAGTGGGCTTCAGGGACTAGCGGGGGTAAACACCGGGGAGCTGTTTTTT.

The rearrangement joins TRBV4-1 to TRBJ2-2; the D gene is possibly TRBD2 (5 bases). V was clipped by 1 base and J by 5 bases, with 17 bases between them. This CDR3 region has 17 residues. Germline CDR1 MGHRA, CDR2 YSYEKL. CDR3 in DNA: TGCGCCAGCAGCCAAGCCCCCGCGGGCCCTGGGACCGGGGAGCTGTTTTTT. It translates to CASSQAPAGPGTGELFF.

The rearrangement joins TRBV25-1 to TRBJ2-5; D remains ambiguous. In germline, CDR1 is MGHDK, CDR2 SYGVNS. With 4 bases removed from V and 4 bases from J, the gap between germline ends came to 10 bases. The CDR3 totals 13 residues. This CDR3 reads CASSGYERETQYF. CDR3 DNA: TGTGCCAGCAGTGGTTACGAGAGAGAGACCCAGTACTTC.

This clone has just one count. The V gene is TRBV15, the J gene TRBJ2-7; TRBD1 agrees at 11 bases. The J segment lost 3 bases and the V segment lost 0 bases, leaving 4 bases of the junction unmatched. The CDR3 runs to 16 residues. The germline gives CDR1 LNHNV, CDR2 YYDKDF (reference sequence). The CDR3 nucleotides read TGTGCCACCAGCAGAGATCGGGGGACAGGGGGCTACGAGCAGTACTTC. It codes for CATSRDRGTGGYEQYF.

The chain carries TRBV4-2 and TRBJ2-1; 9 nucleotides line up with TRBD2. Germline CDR1 and CDR2: LGHNA and YNFKEQ. CDR3 length: 16 amino acids. V dropped 4 bases and J dropped 8; count of bases not matched to a gene: 12. The CDR3 protein is CASSPTGPSGDHEQFF. The CDR3 DNA follows: TGTGCCAGCAGCCCCACGGGTCCTAGCGGGGACCATGAGCAGTTCTTC.

This clone was found once. The J gene is TRBJ2-7, the V gene TRBV5-4, with 7 bases fitting TRBD2. Germline V gene sequence: CDR1 SGHNT, CDR2 YYREEE (reference sequence). The CDR3 consists of 15 residues. Germline trimming cut 1 base from V and 1 base from J; bases unmatched to any gene: 5. CDR3 in amino acids: CASSLKSGKSYEQYF. The CDR3 region has the DNA TGTGCCAGCAGCTTGAAAAGCGGGAAATCCTACGAGCAGTACTTC.

The V gene is TRBV5-4, the J gene TRBJ1-1; D gene unclear. The germline gives CDR1 SGHNT, CDR2 YYREEE (reference sequence). Trimming cost V 0 bases and J 0 bases, with 9 bases left between them. The CDR3 sequence is 15 residues long. DNA of the CDR3: TGTGCCAGCAGCTTGGTTACCTCTATGAACACTGAAGCTTTCTTT. It is translated as CASSLVTSMNTEAFF.

The chain couples TRBV12-3 or TRBV12-4 to TRBJ2-1; D is unresolved. V was cut by 4 bases and J by 10 bases, with 8 bases left in between. This CDR3 is 11 amino acids long. The CDR3 reads CASSSSLEQFF. The CDR3 coding sequence is TGTGCCAGCAGTTCTAGTCTGGAGCAGTTCTTC.

This chain connects TRBV5-1 to TRBJ2-3; maybe TRBD2 (6 bases). V lost 4 bases to trimming and J lost 1 base, with 22 bases between them. In germline, CDR1 is SGHRS, CDR2 YFSETQ. CDR3 length: 18 amino acids. CDR3 region: CASSPTGLAGPGTDTQYF. In DNA, the CDR3 is TGCGCCAGCAGCCCGACCGGTTTGGCGGGACCAGGCACAGATACGCAGTATTTT.

This clone turned up a few times. The chain links TRBV11-3 to TRBJ1-1; unclear D gene. V was clipped by 4 bases and J by 7 bases, with 13 bases between them. Germline-derived CDR1 and CDR2 are SGHNT and YENEEA. This CDR3 is built from 13 residues. The DNA of the CDR3 is TGTGCCAGCAGCTCGCCCCGGACTGTTGAAGCTTTCTTT. The encoded protein is CASSSPRTVEAFF.

The J gene is TRBJ2-1, the V gene TRBV28; possibly TRBD2 for D (6 bases). V lost 3 bases and J lost 7, with 19 bases in between. There are 16 residues in the CDR3. The germline CDR1 and CDR2 sequences are MDHEN and SYDVKM. CDR3 sequence: CASSFPRLGRGNEQFF. In DNA, the CDR3 is TGTGCCAGCAGTTTCCCCCGGCTGGGCCGGGGGAATGAGCAGTTCTTC.

V and J are TRBV18 and TRBJ2-1; D perhaps matches TRBD1 (5 bases). CDR3 length: 16 amino acids. V lost 0 bases and J 0 bases, leaving 9 bases between the germline ends. Germline V gives CDR1 KGHSH, CDR2 LQKENI. The CDR3 bases are TGTGCCAGCTCACCACCAGGGGTGAGCTCCTACAATGAGCAGTTCTTC. As protein: CASSPPGVSSYNEQFF.

The V call is TRBV10-3, the J call TRBJ2-1, with D tentatively TRBD1 (6 bases). This CDR3 contains 13 residues. Germline V lookup: CDR1 ENHRY, CDR2 SYGVKD. V lost 4 bases and J lost 6, with 10 bases in between. The CDR3 sequence: CAISGAGVNEQFF. DNA for the CDR3: TGTGCCATCAGTGGGGCAGGGGTCAATGAGCAGTTCTTC.